Presented here are 3 T cell receptor beta chains from one specimen sequenced in a study of T cells in Graves' hyperthyroidism and ophthalmopathy. What was amplified from RNA transcripts were TCR beta CDR3 regions. TCR CDR3 regions were first amplified by RT-PCR with HTBI primers. Each CDR3 protein gets one entry after TCRdb re-called the multiplex PCR reads with MiXCR. The sample includes approximately 700,000 distinct CDR3 sequences, 45% of them seen just once. The specimen was peripheral blood or thyroid tissue (not recorded which). The receptors here all came from an adult man with Graves' disease, either hyperthyroidism or ophthalmopathy (not recorded which).

This clonotype was found many times. The chain carries TRBV20-1 and TRBJ2-7; 9 bases fit TRBD1. The CDR3 has 14 amino acids. Germline assignment: CDR1 DFQATT and CDR2 SNEGSKA (reference sequence). Trimming removed 6 bases from V and 2 bases from J; junction bases left unmatched: 8. CDR3 region: CSAPPGQGPYEQYF. The CDR3 DNA is TGCAGTGCCCCTCCGGGACAGGGACCCTACGAGCAGTACTTC.

The rearrangement links TRBV29-1 to TRBJ2-2; tentatively, D is TRBD1 or TRBD2 (6 bases each). This CDR3 has 14 residues. The V and J ends lost 2 bases and 3 bases respectively, with 10 bases between them. Per the germline V gene, CDR1 is SQVTM and CDR2 is ANQGSEA. CDR3 sequence: CSVETGADTGELFF. The CDR3 nucleotides read TGCAGCGTTGAAACGGGGGCCGACACCGGGGAGCTGTTTTTT.

This clonotype was found once. A junction boundary mismatches the germline segment, possibly from a read error. The chain uses TRBV7-8 and TRBJ1-1; weak D call: TRBD1 (6 bases). From germline, CDR1 is SGHVS and CDR2 FQNEAQ. The CDR3 has 15 amino acids. CDR3 in DNA: TGTGCCAGCAGTCCGCCGGGGGGGCTTAGCACTGATGCTTTCTTT. It yields the protein CASSPPGGLSTDAFF.